These 5 T cell receptor beta chains were sequenced from one sample in a study of radiotherapy plus CTLA-4 blockade in lung cancer. Using immunoSEQ multiplex PCR, the repertoire was profiled, and TCRdb retains in-frame clones only, with some absent. The sample holds under 65,000 clones; around four fifths are singletons and the top ten take under 7%. The sample consisted of peripheral blood, taken from a patient treated with radiotherapy plus ipilimumab. The receptor source for this set is a human donor with non-small cell lung cancer whose response to radiotherapy plus ipilimumab could not be evaluated.

This rearrangement joins TRBV15 to TRBJ2-4, with TRBD1 as a possible D gene (6 bases). CDR1 LNHNV and CDR2 YYDKDF come from the germline V gene (reference sequence). The germline V and J ends were trimmed by 8 bases and 0 bases, with 11 bases remaining between them. This CDR3 is built from 14 residues. The CDR3 nucleotides read TGTGCCACCTCGCCGACAGGAGCCAAAAACATTCAGTACTTC. It specifies CATSPTGAKNIQYF.

The chain joins TRBV11-2 to TRBJ2-5; D may be TRBD1 (6 bases). The germline V gene encodes CDR1 SGHAT and CDR2 FQNNGV. V was trimmed by 7 bases and J by 2 bases, leaving 17 bases between them. This CDR3 contains 15 residues. CDR3: CASTPQGTIQETQYF. CDR3 DNA: TGTGCCAGCACCCCGCAGGGGACGATTCAAGAGACCCAGTACTTC.

This chain uses TRBV19 with TRBJ2-7; TRBD1 aligns across 7 bases. Trimming at V came to 6 bases and at J to 6 bases, leaving 11 bases not matched to a gene. The CDR3 contains 14 residues. CDR1 and CDR2 (germline): LNHDA, SQIVND (reference sequence). The CDR3 coding sequence is TGTGCCAGTAGGCCCGGGACAGCCTCGGGCGAGCAGTACTTC. Translation gives CASRPGTASGEQYF.

The rearrangement joins TRBV5-1 to TRBJ2-2; D call uncertain. CDR3 size: 15 residues. Trimming pared 0 bases from V and 2 bases from J, leaving 8 bases between. Germline V lookup: CDR1 SGHRS, CDR2 YFSETQ. The CDR3 protein is CASSLVASNTGELFF. The CDR3 nucleotides read TGCGCCAGCAGCTTGGTTGCTAGTAACACCGGGGAGCTGTTTTTT.

This clone was counted once. This same CDR3 is encoded by further DNA sequences in the sample. The chain links TRBV19 to TRBJ2-1; TRBD2 matches 9 bases. Germline V gene lookup returns CDR1 LNHDA and CDR2 SQIVND (reference sequence). V trimming: 5 bases; J trimming: 0 bases; junction bases outside the gene matches: 2. There are 15 residues in the CDR3. CDR3 nucleotide sequence: TGTGCCAGTAGTTCTAGCGGGGCCTCCTACAATGAGCAGTTCTTC. This translates into CASSSSGASYNEQFF.